Listed below are T cell receptor beta chains from one sample, sequenced in a study of cytomegalovirus exposure and HLA in healthy donors. Using immunoSEQ multiplex PCR, the repertoire was profiled, and TCRdb retains in-frame clones only, with some absent. The repertoire holds 120,000 to 150,000 clones, with 65% to 90% as singletons. The sequencing sample was made of PBMCs. The source is a woman aged 25-40 years in good health and CMV-seronegative. Both conserved end residues are part of each CDR3. A D gene is named only where the DNA matches it firmly. Clone size is given for some rows only: seen once, a few or many times, or a class if the clone is expanded.

d_call clone_size j_call v_call cdr3_aa cdr3_nt
. . TRBJ1-5 TRBV19 CASSLQGLQPQHF TGTGCCAGTAGTCTTCAGGGCCTTCAGCCCCAGCATTTT
. . TRBJ2-3 TRBV5-4 CASSLYYSSFFTQYF TGTGCCAGCAGCTTGTACTACTCTTCCTTCTTTACGCAGTATTTT
. . TRBJ1-4 TRBV15 CATSRGRRLGGEKLFF TGTGCCACCAGCAGAGGACGTAGGCTAGGCGGTGAAAAACTGTTTTTT
. . TRBJ1-2 TRBV4-1 CASSPVSVAMRYTF TGCGCCAGCAGCCCAGTATCCGTAGCTATGCGATACACCTTC
TRBD2 . TRBJ2-3 TRBV13 CASSLRGLASDTQYF TGTGCCAGCAGCTTAAGAGGACTAGCGTCAGATACGCAGTATTTT
TRBD2 . TRBJ2-3 TRBV11-2 CASSLGRGSGGRTDTQYF TGTGCCAGCAGCTTAGGCCGGGGTAGCGGGGGGCGCACAGATACGCAGTATTTT
TRBD1 few TRBJ1-6 TRBV7-6 CASSSGTGNSPLHF TGTGCCAGCAGCAGTGGGACAGGGAATTCACCCCTCCACTTT
. . TRBJ2-7 TRBV7-9 CASSLAVGPLGYEQYF TGTGCCAGCAGCTTAGCTGTCGGCCCTCTAGGCTACGAGCAGTACTTC
. . TRBJ2-6 TRBV7-8 CASSARHAPSSGANVLTF TGTGCCAGCAGCGCCCGACACGCGCCCTCCTCTGGGGCCAACGTCCTGACTTTC
. . TRBJ2-5 TRBV12-5 CASGSGLEQETQYF TGTGCTAGTGGGTCAGGGCTAGAACAAGAGACCCAGTACTTC
. . TRBJ2-2 TRBV14 CASSRRGTGELFF TGTGCCAGCAGCCGGAGGGGCACCGGGGAGCTGTTTTTT
. . TRBJ1-1 TRBV18 CASSPLGGGTEAFF TGTGCCAGCTCACCTCTCGGGGGTGGCACTGAAGCTTTCTTT
. . TRBJ2-3 TRBV2 CASSEGRGTDTQYF TGTGCCAGCAGTGAGGGCCGTGGCACAGATACGCAGTATTTT
TRBD1 . TRBJ1-2 TRBV9 CASSEGVGTGGYGYTF TGTGCCAGCAGCGAGGGAGTAGGGACAGGCGGATATGGCTACACCTTC
TRBD1 . TRBJ1-5 TRBV28 CASSPGGKGNQPQHF TGTGCCAGCAGTCCAGGGGGGAAGGGGAATCAGCCCCAGCATTTT
. . TRBJ2-5 TRBV7-2 CASSLRGETQYF TGTGCCAGCAGCTTGCGAGGAGAGACCCAGTACTTC
TRBD1 . TRBJ2-5 TRBV7-7 CASSSTGEKETQYF TGTGCCAGCAGCTCAACAGGGGAGAAAGAGACCCAGTACTTC
TRBD1 . TRBJ1-1 TRBV18 CASSPGQGTEAFF TGTGCCAGCTCACCCGGACAGGGCACTGAAGCTTTCTTT
. . TRBJ2-7 TRBV10-3 CAISTGQAGEQYF TGTGCCATCAGTACAGGACAGGCGGGGGAGCAGTACTTC
. . TRBJ2-3 TRBV7-9 CASSLIADTQYF TGTGCCAGCAGCCTAATTGCAGATACGCAGTATTTT
. . TRBJ2-1 TRBV5-4 CASRLMASSNEQFF TGTGCCAGCAGGTTAATGGCTAGTTCCAATGAGCAGTTCTTC
. . TRBJ2-7 TRBV10-3 CAISQGPDRWDYEQYF TGTGCCATCAGTCAGGGCCCTGACAGGTGGGACTACGAGCAGTACTTC
. . TRBJ2-5 TRBV7-2 CASSSGSGQETQYF TGTGCCAGCAGCTCCGGGAGCGGGCAAGAGACCCAGTACTTC
TRBD1 once TRBJ1-5 TRBV6-5 CASSGQGLSNQPQHF TGTGCCAGCAGCGGACAGGGGCTTAGCAATCAGCCCCAGCATTTT
TRBD2 . TRBJ2-1 TRBV30 CAWSRLAGPYNEQFF TGTGCCTGGTCGAGACTAGCGGGGCCCTACAATGAGCAGTTCTTC
. . TRBJ2-5 TRBV10-2 CASWRGLQETQYF TGCGCCAGTTGGCGGGGACTCCAAGAGACCCAGTACTTC
TRBD1 few TRBJ1-4 TRBV30 CAWSQGGRGREKLFF TGTGCCTGGAGTCAGGGGGGCAGGGGGCGAGAAAAACTGTTTTTT
. . TRBJ1-2 TRBV7-7 CASSFVLTGNYGYTF TGTGCCAGCAGCTTTGTGTTGACAGGCAACTATGGCTACACCTTC
TRBD1 . TRBJ1-1 TRBV29-1 CSVESGTGNTEAFF TGCAGCGTTGAATCCGGGACAGGGAACACTGAAGCTTTCTTT
. once TRBJ2-7 TRBV5-1 CASSDGGPREQYF TGCGCCAGCAGCGATGGAGGGCCTCGGGAGCAGTACTTC
. . TRBJ1-5 TRBV29-1 CSVAGAEINQPQHF TGCAGCGTCGCAGGGGCCGAAATCAATCAGCCCCAGCATTTT
. . TRBJ2-1 TRBV7-2 CASSLERGPGLGQFF TGTGCCAGCAGCTTAGAACGAGGTCCCGGGTTAGGGCAGTTCTTC